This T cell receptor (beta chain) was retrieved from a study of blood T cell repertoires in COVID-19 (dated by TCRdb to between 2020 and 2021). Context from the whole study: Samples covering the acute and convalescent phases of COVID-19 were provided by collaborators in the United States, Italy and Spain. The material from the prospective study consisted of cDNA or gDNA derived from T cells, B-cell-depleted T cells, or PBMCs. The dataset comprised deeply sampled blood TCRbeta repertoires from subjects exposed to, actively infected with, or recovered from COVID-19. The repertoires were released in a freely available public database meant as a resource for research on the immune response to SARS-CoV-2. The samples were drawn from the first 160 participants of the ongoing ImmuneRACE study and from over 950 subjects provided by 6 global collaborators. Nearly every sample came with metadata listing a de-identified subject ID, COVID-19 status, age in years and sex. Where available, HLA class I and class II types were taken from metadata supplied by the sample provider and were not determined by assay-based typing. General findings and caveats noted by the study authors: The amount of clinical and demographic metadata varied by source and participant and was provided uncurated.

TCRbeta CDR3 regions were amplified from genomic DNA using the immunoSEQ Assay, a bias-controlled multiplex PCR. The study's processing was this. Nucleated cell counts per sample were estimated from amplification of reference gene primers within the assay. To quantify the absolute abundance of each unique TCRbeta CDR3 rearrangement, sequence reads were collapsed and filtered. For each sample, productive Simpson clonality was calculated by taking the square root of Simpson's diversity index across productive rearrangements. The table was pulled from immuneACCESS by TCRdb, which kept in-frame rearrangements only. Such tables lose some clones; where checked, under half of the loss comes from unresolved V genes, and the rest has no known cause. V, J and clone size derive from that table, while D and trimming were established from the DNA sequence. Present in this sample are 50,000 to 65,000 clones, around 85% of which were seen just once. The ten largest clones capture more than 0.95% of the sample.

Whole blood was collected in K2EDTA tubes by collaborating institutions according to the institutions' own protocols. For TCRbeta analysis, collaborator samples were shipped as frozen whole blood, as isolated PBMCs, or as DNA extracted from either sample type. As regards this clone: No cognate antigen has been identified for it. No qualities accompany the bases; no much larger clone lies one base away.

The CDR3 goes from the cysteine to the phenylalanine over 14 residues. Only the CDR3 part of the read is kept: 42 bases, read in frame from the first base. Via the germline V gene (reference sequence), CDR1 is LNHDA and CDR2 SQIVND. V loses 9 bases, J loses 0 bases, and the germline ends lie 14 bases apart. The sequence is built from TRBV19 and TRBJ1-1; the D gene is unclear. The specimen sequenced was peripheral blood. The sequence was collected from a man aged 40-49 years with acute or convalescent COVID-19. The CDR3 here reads CASSSGYMNTEAFF. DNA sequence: TGTGCCAGCTCCTCAGGTTACATGAACACTGAAGCTTTCTTT.